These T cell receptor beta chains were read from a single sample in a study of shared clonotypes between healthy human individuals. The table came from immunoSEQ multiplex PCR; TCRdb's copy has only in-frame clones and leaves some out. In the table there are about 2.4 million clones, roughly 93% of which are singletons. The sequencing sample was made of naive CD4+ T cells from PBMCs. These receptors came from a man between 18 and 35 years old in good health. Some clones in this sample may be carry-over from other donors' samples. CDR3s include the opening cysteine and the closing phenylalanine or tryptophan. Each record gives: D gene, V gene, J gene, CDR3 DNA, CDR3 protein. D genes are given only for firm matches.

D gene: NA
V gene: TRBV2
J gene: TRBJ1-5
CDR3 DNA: TGTGCCAGCAGTGAACGGCTAGCAGGTCCCCAGCATTTT
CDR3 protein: CASSERLAGPQHF

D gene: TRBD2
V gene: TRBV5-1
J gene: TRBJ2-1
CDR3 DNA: TGCGCCAGCAGCTGGCAAGGACTAGCGGGAGGCGATGAGCAGTTCTTC
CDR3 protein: CASSWQGLAGGDEQFF

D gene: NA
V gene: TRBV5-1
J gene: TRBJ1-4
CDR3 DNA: TGCGCCAGCAGCTTGTCAGCAGGGGCAACTAATGAAAAACTGTTTTTT
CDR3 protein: CASSLSAGATNEKLFF

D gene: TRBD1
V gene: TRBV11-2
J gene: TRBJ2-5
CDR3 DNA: TGTGCCAGCAGCCCGTTTCAGGGGGCAAAAGAGACCCAGTACTTC
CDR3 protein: CASSPFQGAKETQYF

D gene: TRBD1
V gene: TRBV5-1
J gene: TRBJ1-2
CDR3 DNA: TGCGCCAGCAGCTTGGGGACAGGATATTATGGCTACACCTTC
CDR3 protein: CASSLGTGYYGYTF

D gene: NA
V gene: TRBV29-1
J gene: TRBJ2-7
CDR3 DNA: TGCAGCGTTGTAGGACAAACCTACGAGCAGTACTTC
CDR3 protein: CSVVGQTYEQYF

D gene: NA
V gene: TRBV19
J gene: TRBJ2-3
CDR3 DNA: TGTGCCAGTAGTCTGGACCGACGCACAGATACGCAGTATTTT
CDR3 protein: CASSLDRRTDTQYF

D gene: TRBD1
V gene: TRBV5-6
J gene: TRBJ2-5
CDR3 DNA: TGTGCCAGCAGCTTGGAAGTAGGGGGCGGCGGGGAGACCCAGTACTTC
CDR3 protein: CASSLEVGGGGETQYF

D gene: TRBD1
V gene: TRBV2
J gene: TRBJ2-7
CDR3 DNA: TGTGCCAGCAGTGCGACAGGGGAGCAGTACTTC
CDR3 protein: CASSATGEQYF

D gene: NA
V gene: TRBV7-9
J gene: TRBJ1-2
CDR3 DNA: TGTGCCAGCAGCTTATCCAGGGACGGGCCTGGACGTGGCTACACCTTC
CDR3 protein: CASSLSRDGPGRGYTF

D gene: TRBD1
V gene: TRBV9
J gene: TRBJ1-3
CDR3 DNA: TGTGCCAGCAGCGCACAGGGGGGAGGTGGAAACACCATATATTTT
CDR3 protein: CASSAQGGGGNTIYF

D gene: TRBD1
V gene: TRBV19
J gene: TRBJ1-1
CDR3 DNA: TGTGCCAGTAGTACCAGGGGGTACCGGGCTTTCTTT
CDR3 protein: CASSTRGYRAFF

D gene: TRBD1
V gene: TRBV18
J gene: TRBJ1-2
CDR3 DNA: TGTGCCAGCTCAGACGACAGGGCACCTCTCGGGGGCTACACCTTC
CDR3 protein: CASSDDRAPLGGYTF

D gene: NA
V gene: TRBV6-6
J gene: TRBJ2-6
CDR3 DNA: TGTGCCACCGTTGGGTCTGGGGCCAACGTCCTGACTTTC
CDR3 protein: CATVGSGANVLTF

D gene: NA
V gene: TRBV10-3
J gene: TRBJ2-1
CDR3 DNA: TGTGCCGCGTCGGGATGGCGTGGTGAGCAGTTCTTC
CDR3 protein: CAASGWRGEQFF

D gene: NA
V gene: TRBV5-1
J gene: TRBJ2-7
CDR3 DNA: TGCGCCAGCAGCTTGTCAGGACGCGAGCAGTACTTC
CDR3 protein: CASSLSGREQYF